The entry below gives a single TCR beta chain sequence along with its context. This entry belongs to a study of blood T cell repertoires in COVID-19. Overall study context: Samples taken during acute and convalescent COVID-19 were collected in the United States, Italy and Spain. PBMCs, B-cell-depleted T cells, or T cells were the source of the cDNA or gDNA that made up the material.

Authors' processing steps: The assay estimated nucleated cells by amplifying reference gene primers. TCRdb's table, derived via immunoSEQ multiplex PCR, lists solely in-frame clones and lacks some. That table gives V, J and clone size, and the DNA gave D and trimming. The sample includes around 150,000 clones, 85% of them seen just once. The V gene's germline CDR1 is SGHRS and CDR2 YFSETQ. J was trimmed by 3 bases and V by 3 bases; bases with no gene match: 2. CDR3 length: 13 amino acids. This rearrangement joins TRBV5-1 to TRBJ1-1; 7 nucleotides match TRBD1. The TCR sequence derives from a human donor with acute or convalescent COVID-19. The donor label of this sample is uncertain. The sequencing sample was made of peripheral blood. The CDR3 loop is CASSSQGDTEAFF. The CDR3 region has the DNA TGCGCCAGCAGCTCTCAGGGGGACACTGAAGCTTTCTTT. The full variable domain, with the rest looked up from reference TRBV5-1 and TRBJ1-1, is KAGVTQTPRYLIKTRGQQVTLSCSPISGHRSVSWYQQTPGQGLQFLFEYFSETQRNKGNFPGRFSGRQFSNSRSEMNVSTLELGDSALYLCASSSQGDTEAFFGQGTRLTVV.